The next 29 T cell receptor beta chains were all read from a single sample in a study of resident and recirculating memory T cells in vitiligo (dated by TCRdb to the late 2010s). The receptor library was made with the immunoSEQ multiplex PCR assay. In TCRdb, the immuneACCESS table is reduced to in-frame sequences with V and J assigned. These tables do not hold every clone; where another copy was compared, an unresolved V gene accounts for under half, and the others remain unexplained. The sample table shows more than 70,000 clones, and around 90% are seen once. In total, the top ten clones hold roughly 5% of the sample. Sequenced: blood. These receptors all come from a male donor with vitiligo.

The chain carries TRBV11-2 and TRBJ2-3; 13 nucleotides line up with TRBD2. CDR3 length equals 18 residues. CDR1 SGHAT and CDR2 FQNNGV come from the germline V gene. Trimming took 4 bases from V and 1 from J; bases not matched to a gene: 8. The CDR3 protein is CASSSITGLAGRTDTQYF. DNA for the CDR3: TGTGCCAGCAGCTCCATAACGGGACTAGCGGGACGCACAGATACGCAGTATTTT. The whole variable domain, filled in from reference TRBV11-2 and TRBJ2-3, reads EAGVAQSPRYKIIEKRQSVAFWCNPISGHATLYWYQQILGQGPKLLIQFQNNGVVDDSQLPKDRFSAERLKGVDSTLKIQPAKLEDSAVYLCASSSITGLAGRTDTQYFGPGTRLTVL.

The chain carries TRBV5-1 and TRBJ1-3; 7 bases fit TRBD1. V lost 2 bases, J lost 6 bases, and 5 bases stayed unmatched. This CDR3 has 14 amino acids. In germline, CDR1 is SGHRS, CDR2 YFSETQ. DNA for the CDR3: TGCGCCAGCAGCTTAGGGGACAGCCCAAACACCATATATTTT. It specifies CASSLGDSPNTIYF.

This rearrangement joins TRBV18 to TRBJ2-5; D gene uncertain. With 3 bases removed from V and 2 bases from J, the gap between germline ends came to 4 bases. This CDR3 is built from 12 residues. Germline V gives CDR1 KGHSH, CDR2 LQKENI. DNA for the CDR3: TGTGCCAGCTCACCCAATCAAGAGACCCAGTACTTC. It specifies CASSPNQETQYF.

CDR3 sequence: CASSPDWGGGGYTF. CDR3 DNA: TGTGCCAGCAGTCCCGATTGGGGGGGAGGTGGCTACACCTTC. The chain employs TRBV2 and TRBJ1-2; D might be TRBD1 (5 bases). The CDR3 is 14 amino acids. V dropped 5 bases and J dropped 7 bases, with 17 bases sitting between them. Germline lookup yields CDR1 SNHLY and CDR2 FYNNEI.

The rearrangement joins TRBV7-3 to TRBJ1-2; D is perhaps TRBD1 (5 bases). The V and J ends lost 5 bases and 3 bases respectively, with 16 bases between them. CDR1 and CDR2 from the germline V gene are SGHTA and FQGTGA. CDR3 length: 15 amino acids. The CDR3 is CASSTGGARDYGYTF. Here the CDR3 DNA reads TGTGCCAGCAGCACGGGCGGGGCGCGGGACTATGGCTACACCTTC.

V usage is TRBV27 and J usage is TRBJ1-1, with D unresolved. Per germline, CDR1 MNHEY and CDR2 SMNVEV (reference sequence). The CDR3 has 13 amino acids. V was shortened by 3 bases and J by 4 bases, with 9 bases between the two germline ends. The CDR3 DNA reads TGTGCCAGCAGTTTCACCGGAGGCACTGAAGCTTTCTTT. Its protein product is CASSFTGGTEAFF.

The chain links TRBV6-6 to TRBJ2-7, with D perhaps matching TRBD2 (7 bases). Germline loops: CDR1 MNHNY, CDR2 SVGAGI (reference sequence). Trimming cost V 2 bases and J 1 base, with 15 bases left between them. The CDR3 runs 16 residues. The DNA for the CDR3 is TGTGCCAGCAGTTACCCCCTGAGGGGGGGATCCTACGAGCAGTACTTC. Protein sequence: CASSYPLRGGSYEQYF.

CDR3 nucleotide sequence: TGTGCCAGCAGTTTGCCAGGGACTAGGGGCTACGAGCAGTACTTC. This codes for CASSLPGTRGYEQYF. The J gene is TRBJ2-7, the V gene TRBV28; 8 bases are a match to TRBD2. After removal of 3 bases from V and 3 bases from J, the junction contained 7 bases not matched to a gene. Germline V gene lookup returns CDR1 MDHEN and CDR2 SYDVKM. The CDR3 runs to 15 residues.

This chain joins TRBV27 and TRBJ2-1; D is perhaps TRBD1 (6 bases). The CDR3 is made up of 16 amino acids. Germline CDR1 is MNHEY and CDR2 is SMNVEV (reference sequence). V was clipped by 5 bases and J by 3 bases, with 17 bases between them. CDR3 residues: CASSVWDIGRYNEQFF. CDR3 in DNA: TGTGCCAGCAGTGTCTGGGACATCGGGCGCTACAATGAGCAGTTCTTC.

A single count supports this clone. This chain links TRBV4-3 with TRBJ2-3; TRBD1 matches at 9 bases. CDR1 and CDR2 (germline): LGHNA, YSLEER. This CDR3 spans 15 amino acids. V shed 8 bases, J shed 3 bases, and the junction held 9 bases outside the gene matches. CDR3 DNA: TGCGCCAGCTCCATCCGGGACAGGGTTACAGATACGCAGTATTTT. Its translation is CASSIRDRVTDTQYF.

The V call is TRBV5-4, the J call TRBJ2-7, with 7 bases lining up with TRBD1. Germline-derived CDR1 and CDR2 are SGHNT and YYREEE (reference sequence). The CDR3 is 15 amino acids. Trimming took 4 bases from V and 2 from J; bases not matched to a gene: 9. CDR3 sequence reads: CASSHRTGGPYEQYF. The CDR3 DNA follows: TGTGCCAGCAGCCATCGGACAGGAGGCCCCTACGAGCAGTACTTC.

J is TRBJ2-3 and V is TRBV2, with no clear D. The CDR3 is 12 residues long. Germline V gives CDR1 SNHLY, CDR2 FYNNEI. The germline V and J ends were trimmed by 5 bases and 4 bases, with 7 bases remaining between them. CDR3 in DNA: TGTGCCAGCAGTTCTATAGCAGATACGCAGTATTTT. Its translation: CASSSIADTQYF.

The rearrangement joins TRBV28 to TRBJ1-1; 7 bases match TRBD1. The CDR3 is 14 amino acids. Germline CDR1 and CDR2: MDHEN and SYDVKM. The ends lost 8 bases at V and 10 bases at J; junction bases unmatched: 16. As DNA, the CDR3 is TGTGCCAGCGGATCCCCCAGGGGGTTCTGGGGAGCTTTCTTT. Translating gives CASGSPRGFWGAFF.

The gene calls are TRBV10-3 and TRBJ2-2, with D perhaps matching TRBD2 (5 bases). V shed 3 bases and J shed 4 bases, with 12 bases lying between them. Germline lookup yields CDR1 ENHRY and CDR2 SYGVKD. The CDR3 is 15 amino acids. Here the CDR3 DNA reads TGTGCCATCAGTGATTCTGGGAGCAGCACCGGGGAGCTGTTTTTT. Translation: CAISDSGSSTGELFF.

The chain links TRBV19 to TRBJ2-6; 11 bases map to TRBD1. The V and J ends lost 4 bases and 2 bases, in that order; junction bases with no gene match: 1. The germline V gene has CDR1 LNHDA and CDR2 SQIVND (reference sequence). The CDR3 extends over 16 amino acids. CDR3 loop: CASSTGQGAGANVLTF. The CDR3 coding sequence is TGTGCCAGTAGTACGGGACAGGGGGCTGGGGCCAACGTCCTGACTTTC.

The gene calls are TRBV7-2 and TRBJ1-1; 8 bases line up with TRBD1. After removal of 6 bases from V and 4 bases from J, the junction contained 16 bases not matched to a gene. Per the germline V gene, CDR1 is SGHTA and CDR2 is FQGNSA. CDR3 length equals 17 residues. The chain's CDR3 is CASSRGGQGRGSTEAFF. DNA for the CDR3: TGTGCCAGCAGTCGGGGAGGACAGGGAAGGGGAAGCACTGAAGCTTTCTTT.

DNA of the CDR3: TGTGCCTCCCGCGTCGGGCAGGGGGGTCCTAAGGAGCCCCAGCATTTT. Residues: CASRVGQGGPKEPQHF. The chain uses TRBV30 and TRBJ1-5; 7 bases match TRBD1. The junction had 20 bases not matched to a gene; V was cut back by 7 bases and J by 8 bases. Germline-derived CDR1 and CDR2 are GTSNPN and SVGIG (reference sequence). The CDR3 consists of 16 residues.

The count of this clone is one. This chain connects TRBV27 to TRBJ1-3; D is undetermined. The CDR3 extends over 14 amino acids. Germline V gene sequence: CDR1 MNHEY, CDR2 SMNVEV (reference sequence). Trimming left V 3 bases short and J 2 bases short, with 8 bases between. The CDR3 sequence: CASSFGGTGNTIYF. CDR3 coding DNA: TGTGCCAGCAGTTTTGGCGGGACTGGAAACACCATATATTTT.

The V gene is TRBV30, the J gene TRBJ2-5; 9 bases line up with TRBD2. The V gene's germline CDR1 is GTSNPN and CDR2 SVGIG (reference sequence). This CDR3 is 15 amino acids long. Germline trimming cut 1 base from V and 5 bases from J; bases unmatched to any gene: 8. The CDR3 reads CAWSGLTSGWETQYF. CDR3 in DNA: TGTGCCTGGAGTGGTCTGACTAGCGGTTGGGAGACCCAGTACTTC.

This chain joins TRBV6-4 and TRBJ2-3; D gene ambiguous. CDR3 length: 15 residues. Trimming stripped 2 bases from V and 1 base from J, with 10 bases between. The germline gives CDR1 MRHNA, CDR2 SNTAGT. Written as DNA, the CDR3 is TGTGCCAGCAGTGACCTTCCGGGTCGCACAGATACGCAGTATTTT. It specifies CASSDLPGRTDTQYF.

This chain joins TRBV11-2 and TRBJ2-3; no reliable D call. This CDR3 is 14 amino acids long. V was shortened by 5 bases and J by 6 bases, with 15 bases between the two germline ends. Germline V gene sequence: CDR1 SGHAT, CDR2 FQNNGV. DNA of the CDR3: TGTGCCAGCAGCCCGGTGGCCCAAGCGGATACGCAGTATTTT. This gives the protein CASSPVAQADTQYF.

J is TRBJ2-7 and V is TRBV28, with 8 nucleotides matching TRBD2. There are 17 residues in the CDR3. V was pared by 3 bases and J by 4 bases, with 14 bases of the junction left unmatched. Germline CDR1 MDHEN, CDR2 SYDVKM. CDR3 sequence (DNA): TGTGCCAGCAGTTTTTCCCGGGAGGGCCCAAGTTTATACGAGCAGTACTTC. Its translation: CASSFSREGPSLYEQYF.

The gene calls are TRBV7-6 and TRBJ2-5, with TRBD2 matching over 8 bases. V was pared by 4 bases and J by 5 bases, with 12 bases of the junction left unmatched. Germline assignment: CDR1 SGHVS and CDR2 FNYEAQ. The CDR3 is made up of 16 amino acids. As DNA, the CDR3 is TGTGCCAGCAGCTCGTTACTAGCGGAGGGGGGGGAGACCCAGTACTTC. This encodes CASSSLLAEGGETQYF. Together with reference TRBV7-6 and TRBJ2-5, the CDR3 gives the full variable domain: GAGVSQSPRYKVTKRGQDVALRCDPISGHVSLYWYRQALGQGPEFLTYFNYEAQQDKSGLPNDRFSAERPEGSISTLTIQRTEQRDSAMYRCASSSLLAEGGETQYFGPGTRLLVL.

The gene calls are TRBV5-8 and TRBJ1-2; D possibly corresponds to TRBD1 (5 bases). Trimming cost V 7 bases and J 7 bases, with 17 bases left between them. CDR3 length: 13 residues. The V gene's germline CDR1 is SGHTS and CDR2 YDEGEE. CDR3 sequence (DNA): TGTGCCAGCTTCCCATCAGGGTGGCGTGGCTACACCTTC. Translated, it gives CASFPSGWRGYTF.

The genes are TRBV7-8 and TRBJ2-1; D might be TRBD2 (6 bases). This CDR3 is 16 amino acids long. The V end lost 3 bases, the J end lost 7 bases, and 19 bases lay between the germline ends. Germline-derived CDR1 and CDR2 are SGHVS and FQNEAQ. The CDR3 loop is CASSFLGRRAGNEQFF. The CDR3 DNA reads TGTGCCAGCAGCTTTCTGGGGAGACGTGCGGGGAATGAGCAGTTCTTC. Drawing the rest from reference TRBV7-8 and TRBJ2-1, the complete variable domain is GAGVSQSPRYKVAKRGQDVALRCDPISGHVSLFWYQQALGQGPEFLTYFQNEAQLDKSGLPSDRFFAERPEGSVSTLKIQRTQQEDSAVYLCASSFLGRRAGNEQFFGPGTRLTVL.

The V gene is TRBV4-3, the J gene TRBJ2-7, with D perhaps matching TRBD1 (5 bases). CDR1 and CDR2 from the germline V gene are LGHNA and YSLEER. The CDR3 consists of 14 residues. V lost 1 base and J 5 bases, leaving 12 bases between the germline ends. The CDR3 here is CASSQVQGANEQYF. CDR3 bases: TGCGCCAGCAGCCAAGTCCAAGGGGCGAACGAGCAGTACTTC.

This chain links TRBV19 with TRBJ2-1; 10 nucleotides match TRBD1. This CDR3 spans 15 amino acids. Germline V CDR1 and CDR2: LNHDA, SQIVND (reference sequence). V shed 5 bases, J shed 8 bases, and the junction held 9 bases outside the gene matches. The CDR3 protein is CASSAFRDRGDEQFF. CDR3 nucleotides: TGTGCCAGTAGTGCATTCCGGGACAGGGGTGATGAGCAGTTCTTC.

This clone showed up just once. The CDR3: CASSPNGREVIAEQYF. CDR3 sequence (DNA): TGCGCCAGCAGCCCTAACGGGCGGGAGGTTATCGCCGAGCAGTACTTC. This sequence joins TRBV4-1 and TRBJ2-7; 8 bases align to TRBD2. V dropped 4 bases and J dropped 6; count of bases not matched to a gene: 14. This CDR3 contains 16 residues. Germline V CDR1 and CDR2: MGHRA, YSYEKL.

This rearrangement joins TRBV11-2 to TRBJ2-1; D call uncertain. This CDR3 has 13 amino acids. The germline CDR1 and CDR2 sequences are SGHAT and FQNNGV. Deletions cut 1 base from V and 4 bases from J, with 5 bases between. The CDR3 here is CASSLGRYNEQFF. The CDR3 DNA reads as TGTGCCAGCAGCTTAGGTAGATACAATGAGCAGTTCTTC.